What follows is one T cell receptor (beta chain) and its context. This sample was taken from a study of T cell changes during pregnancy in multiple sclerosis. This table comes from immunoSEQ multiplex PCR, and its TCRdb copy is limited to in-frame clones, with some not included. The table lists 90,000 to 100,000 clones, roughly 94% of them singletons. This CDR3 has 14 amino acids. Germline V gives CDR1 SGHVS, CDR2 FQNEAQ. V lost 3 bases to trimming and J lost 1 base, with 10 bases between them. J is TRBJ2-7 and V is TRBV7-8; D not resolved. Material: peripheral blood, obtained after pregnancy. This sequence was found in a female donor in good health, enrolled as a control in a pregnancy study. This chain's CDR3 is CASSFEPLSYEQYF. The CDR3 DNA sequence: TGTGCCAGCAGCTTCGAGCCTCTTTCCTACGAGCAGTACTTC.